The present T cell receptor (beta chain) was sequenced within a study of beta chain features in type 1 diabetes. The sample holds a few counts of this clone. The germline V gene encodes CDR1 GTSNPN and CDR2 SVGIG (reference sequence). This CDR3 region has 12 residues. Of the isolated RNA, all was reverse transcribed, and so the sequenced material was expressed TCRB transcripts. Reads from naive, central memory and regulatory T cell samples averaged about 3.3 million. The table came from immunoSEQ multiplex PCR; TCRdb's copy has only in-frame clones and leaves some out. The sample yields around 160,000 clones, around 50% seen once.

The sequence derives from a man aged 18 to 35 in good health. Material for sequencing was Tregs from blood. This rearrangement joins TRBV30 to TRBJ2-7, with D perhaps TRBD2 (5 bases). As DNA, the CDR3 is TGTGCGATCGGGGAGCCCTCCTACGAGCAGTACTTC. It is translated as CAIGEPSYEQYF.